These T cell receptor beta chains were read from a single sample in a study of tumor-infiltrating lymphocytes in glioblastoma multiforme. TCRdb re-called the multiplex PCR reads with MiXCR, one entry per CDR3 protein. The table lists thousands of distinct CDR3 sequences, about four fifths of them singletons. What was sequenced was brain tumor tissue. Receptors were obtained from a male donor with glioblastoma. Each CDR3 is given with its conserved first and last residue. The D gene is left open where the match is weak. Some rows mark clone size as missing; the rest say once, few, many or name a class of expanded clone.

j_gene | abundance | d_gene | v_gene | CDR3nt | CDR3aa
TRBJ2-1 | many | TRBD2 | TRBV11-3 | TGTGCCAGCAGCTCCGAACGGAGCGGGAGGACCTTCACCATGGGCAATGAGCAGTTCTTC | CASSSERSGRTFTMGNEQFF
TRBJ2-1 | - | - | TRBV19 | TGTGCCAGTAGTTCGCGGGCCTCTGGTGAGCAGTTCTTC | CASSSRASGEQFF
TRBJ2-2 | - | - | TRBV11-1 | TGTGCCAGCTGGCACCGGGAGCTGTTTTTT | CASWHRELFF
TRBJ2-5 | many | - | TRBV5-1 | TGCGCCAGCAGCTCCTTCGAAGAGGGAGAGACCCAGTACTTC | CASSSFEEGETQYF
TRBJ2-2 | - | - | TRBV7-9 | TGTGCCATCAGGGGCGGGTACGGGGAGCTGTTTTTT | CAIRGGYGELFF
TRBJ2-1 | - | TRBD2 | TRBV4-3 | TGCGCCAACAGCCATTCGGATAGCGGGATGGTCTCCTACAATGAGCAGTTCTTC | CANSHSDSGMVSYNEQFF
TRBJ2-3 | - | TRBD2 | TRBV20-1 | TGCAGTGCTCCGGGACTAGCGGGAGGAGGAGCAGATACGCAGTATTTT | CSAPGLAGGGADTQYF
TRBJ2-3 | medium-sized | - | TRBV7-8 | TGTGCCAGCAGCCCAATCGGAGGGGCGAGGAGCACAGATACGCAGTATTTT | CASSPIGGARSTDTQYF
TRBJ1-4 | - | - | TRBV11-2 | TGTGCCAGCAGCTCCAGAAGTGGAGGGGAACTGTTTTTT | CASSSRSGGELFF
TRBJ2-7 | medium-sized | TRBD2 | TRBV20-1 | TGCAGTGCTAGAAACCTAGCGGATAAGTGGGAGCAGTACTTC | CSARNLADKWEQYF
TRBJ2-2 | - | TRBD1 | TRBV7-8 | TGTGCCAGCAGCAGACCCGGGACAGGTCTCGCGGAGCTGTTTTTT | CASSRPGTGLAELFF
TRBJ1-1 | - | TRBD1 | TRBV12-3/TRBV12-4 | TGTGCCAGCAGTTTCGGTACAGGGGGATGGACTTTCTTT | CASSFGTGGWTFF
TRBJ2-3 | - | - | TRBV7-8 | TGTGCCAGCAGCCTCGACTACCGTTTTACCACAGATACGCAGTATTTT | CASSLDYRFTTDTQYF
TRBJ2-2 | - | TRBD2 | TRBV11-2 | TGTGCCAGCACCCCCTCATTCGGCCAAGGGCTAGCGGTAAACACCGTGGATCCGTTTTTT | CASTPSFGQGLAVNTVDPFF
TRBJ2-5 | - | TRBD1 | TRBV11-2 | TGTGCCAGCAGCCATCCTGGGACAGGGGGTCCCCCCGACCGTTGGGAGACCCAGTACTTC | CASSHPGTGGPPDRWETQYF
TRBJ2-5 | once | - | TRBV11-2 | - | CASSFYICSAREGSRGAETQYF
TRBJ2-7 | few | TRBD2 | TRBV6-1 | TGTGCCAGCAGTGCTGAGACTAGCGGGAGTTACGAGCAGTACTTC | CASSAETSGSYEQYF
TRBJ2-6 | - | - | TRBV6-2/TRBV6-3 | TGTGCCAGAAGTTACTTAGGTTCTGGGGCCAACGTCCTGACTTTC | CARSYLGSGANVLTF
TRBJ2-3 | - | TRBD2 | TRBV29-1 | TGCAGCGTTGCCCAGCGGGAGGTGGGCACAGATACGCAGTATTTT | CSVAQREVGTDTQYF
TRBJ2-1 | - | TRBD2 | TRBV20-1 | TGCAGTGCTAGAGATGTCGGGACTAGCGTGATGCACAATGAGCAGTTCTTC | CSARDVGTSVMHNEQFF
TRBJ2-5 | - | - | TRBV29-1 | TGCAGTGTTGAAGAGCATAGCCGCCCCCAAGAGACCCAGTACTTC | CSVEEHSRPQETQYF
TRBJ2-7 | once | - | TRBV6-2/TRBV6-3 | TGTGCCAGCAGTTACGTCGAGTACGAGCAGTACTTC | CASSYVEYEQYF
TRBJ2-3 | many | - | TRBV18 | TGTGCCAGCTCACCACCAGTGAGGGCAGATACGCAGTATTTT | CASSPPVRADTQYF
TRBJ1-1 | once | TRBD1 | TRBV11-1 | TGTGCCGGCAGCCCTCCTGCCAAGGGGGCGACTGAAGCTTTCTTT | CAGSPPAKGATEAFF
TRBJ2-3 | - | - | TRBV12-5 | TGTGCTAGTGGTAACAAAACCCGGGGCACAGATACGCAGTATTTT | CASGNKTRGTDTQYF
TRBJ2-1 | - | - | TRBV11-3 | TGTGCCAGCAGCTTAAACCGAAACAATGAGCAGTTCTTC | CASSLNRNNEQFF
TRBJ2-7 | few | TRBD1 | TRBV11-2 | TGTGCCAGCAGCTTTTCCAGAGACAGGGTATGGGAGCAGTACTTC | CASSFSRDRVWEQYF
TRBJ1-2 | once | TRBD1 | TRBV4-2 | TGTGCCAGCAGCCAAGTCGGGGACAGGGGAAACGGCTACACCTTC | CASSQVGDRGNGYTF
TRBJ1-4 | - | - | TRBV20-1 | TGCAGTGCTAGAGGCGCGCACAGGGTGGAAAAACTGTTTTTT | CSARGAHRVEKLFF
TRBJ2-7 | - | TRBD2 | TRBV29-1 | TGCAGCGCTCTAGCGGGGGACTTGGAGCAGTACTTC | CSALAGDLEQYF
TRBJ2-7 | - | - | TRBV11-2 | TGTGCCAGCAGCCCCGGAGAAACTTACGAGCAGTGCTTC | CASSPGETYEQCF
TRBJ2-3 | - | TRBD1 | TRBV6-2/TRBV6-3 | TGTGCCAGCAGTAGACAGGGGCTTAGCACAGCTACGCAGTATTTT | CASSRQGLSTATQYF
TRBJ2-3 | - | TRBD1 | TRBV11-2 | TGTGCCGGCAGCTTACAGGGGGTGGCAGATACACAGTATTTT | CAGSLQGVADTQYF
TRBJ2-7 | - | - | TRBV11-2 | TGTGCAAGCAGCACAGGGAATCTAGAGCAGTACTTC | CASSTGNLEQYF
TRBJ1-4 | - | - | TRBV24-1 | TGTGCCACCAGTGGCAGTGGGGAAAAACTGTTTTTT | CATSGSGEKLFF
TRBJ2-7 | large | - | TRBV20-1 | TGCAGTGCTAGCACATTCGGGAGTACGGCCGTCGAGCAGTACTTC | CSASTFGSTAVEQYF
TRBJ2-7 | - | TRBD1 | TRBV6-2/TRBV6-3 | TGTGCCAGCAGACCCGGGACAGGAGAATTCTACGAGCAGTACTTC | CASRPGTGEFYEQYF
TRBJ2-3 | - | - | TRBV11-3 | TGTGCCAGCAGCTTAAGAAGCACAGATACGCAGTATTTT | CASSLRSTDTQYF
TRBJ1-1 | - | TRBD1 | TRBV6-2/TRBV6-3 | TGTGCCAGCAGTCGGACAGGGGGGTCTGAAGCTTCCTTT | CASSRTGGSEASF
TRBJ2-1 | once | - | TRBV11-2 | TGTGCCGGCAGCTTAGATTTCCCCCCCTCCCAGGGAGGTGGGGACGAGCAGTTCTTC | CAGSLDFPPSQGGGDEQFF
TRBJ1-1 | - | - | TRBV11-3 | TGTGCCAGCAGCTTCAAGGGTGTAGGGCTAAACACTGAAGCTTTCTTC | CASSFKGVGLNTEAFF
TRBJ2-1 | - | TRBD2 | TRBV11-2 | TGTGCCAGCAGCTTAAATTTCCCCCCCTCTCCGGGAGGTGGGGATGAGCGCTTCTTC | CASSLNFPPSPGGGDERFF
TRBJ1-2 | - | - | TRBV6-5 | TGTGCCACCACGGCTTTCTATGGCTACACCTTC | CATTAFYGYTF
TRBJ2-1 | many | TRBD2 | TRBV29-1 | TGCAGTGCTCCCGGGACTAGCGGGAGTTCCCTCTACAATGAGCAGTTCTTC | CSAPGTSGSSLYNEQFF
TRBJ2-5 | - | - | TRBV5-1 | TGCGCCAGCAACTTGGTGGGACAACAGGTCGTTACCCAGTACTTC | CASNLVGQQVVTQYF
TRBJ2-1 | - | - | TRBV11-2 | TGTGCCAGCAGCTTAGAGTCTAGCATGGGCCGTGAGCAGTTCTTC | CASSLESSMGREQFF
TRBJ2-2 | - | - | TRBV11-3 | TGTGCCAGCACCTCAGATATCACCGGGGAGCTGTTTTTT | CASTSDITGELFF
TRBJ2-3 | - | - | TRBV11-2 | TGTGCCAGCAATACTCTAGCAGATGAAGATACGCAGTATTTT | CASNTLADEDTQYF
TRBJ1-1 | - | TRBD1 | TRBV11-1 | TGTGCCAGCAGCTTCACGGGGACAGGGGGCATTGAAGCTATCTTT | CASSFTGTGGIEAIF
TRBJ2-3 | medium-sized | - | TRBV7-9 | TGTGCCAGCAGCTTACCCGAATCGTCAGAGACAGATACGCAGTATTTT | CASSLPESSETDTQYF
TRBJ2-7 | - | TRBD2 | TRBV11-2 | TGTGCCAGCAGTACTCTAGCGGGAGGGCCGGCCTACGAGCAGTACTTC | CASSTLAGGPAYEQYF